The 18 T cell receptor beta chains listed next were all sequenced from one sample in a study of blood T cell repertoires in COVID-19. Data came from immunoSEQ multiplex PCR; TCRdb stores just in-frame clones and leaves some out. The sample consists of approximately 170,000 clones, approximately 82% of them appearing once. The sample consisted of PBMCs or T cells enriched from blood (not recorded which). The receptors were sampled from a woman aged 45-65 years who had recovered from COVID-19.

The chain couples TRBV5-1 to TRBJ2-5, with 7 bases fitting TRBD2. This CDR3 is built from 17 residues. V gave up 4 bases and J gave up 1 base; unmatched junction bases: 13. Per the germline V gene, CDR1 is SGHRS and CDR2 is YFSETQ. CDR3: CASSRGAGGGFQETQYF. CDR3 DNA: TGCGCCAGCAGCAGGGGCGCCGGCGGGGGTTTCCAAGAGACCCAGTACTTC.

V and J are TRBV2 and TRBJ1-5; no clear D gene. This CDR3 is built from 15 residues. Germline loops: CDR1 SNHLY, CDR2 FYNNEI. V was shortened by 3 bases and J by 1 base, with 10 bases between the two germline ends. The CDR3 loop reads CASSEALRSNQPQHF. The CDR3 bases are TGTGCCAGCAGTGAGGCCCTGAGGAGCAATCAGCCCCAGCATTTT.

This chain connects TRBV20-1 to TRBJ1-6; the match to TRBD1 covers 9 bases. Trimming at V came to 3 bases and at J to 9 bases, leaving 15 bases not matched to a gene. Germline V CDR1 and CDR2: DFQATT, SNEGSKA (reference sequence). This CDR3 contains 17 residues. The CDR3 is CSASNLGGGQGSSPLHF. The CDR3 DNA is TGCAGTGCTAGTAATTTGGGGGGGGGACAGGGAAGTTCACCCCTCCACTTT.

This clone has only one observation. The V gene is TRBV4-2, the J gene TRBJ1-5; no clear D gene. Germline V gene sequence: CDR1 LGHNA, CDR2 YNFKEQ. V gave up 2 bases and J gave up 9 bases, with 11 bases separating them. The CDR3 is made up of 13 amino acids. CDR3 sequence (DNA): TGTGCCAGCAGCCAAAGAGGTGGCTGGCCCCAGCATTTT. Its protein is CASSQRGGWPQHF.

This CDR3 is CATSSLGQGDYGYTF. Here the CDR3 DNA reads TGTGCCACCAGCAGCCTGGGACAGGGGGACTATGGCTACACCTTC. The chain carries TRBV15 and TRBJ1-2, with 11 positions matching TRBD1. This CDR3 region has 15 residues. Germline CDR1 and CDR2: LNHNV and YYDKDF (reference sequence). V was pared by 3 bases and J by 3 bases, with 3 bases of the junction left unmatched.

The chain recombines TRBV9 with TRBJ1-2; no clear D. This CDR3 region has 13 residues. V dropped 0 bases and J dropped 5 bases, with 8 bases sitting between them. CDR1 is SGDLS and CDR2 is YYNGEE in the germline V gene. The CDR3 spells CASSVGRSYGYTF. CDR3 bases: TGTGCCAGCAGCGTAGGGCGGTCGTATGGCTACACCTTC.

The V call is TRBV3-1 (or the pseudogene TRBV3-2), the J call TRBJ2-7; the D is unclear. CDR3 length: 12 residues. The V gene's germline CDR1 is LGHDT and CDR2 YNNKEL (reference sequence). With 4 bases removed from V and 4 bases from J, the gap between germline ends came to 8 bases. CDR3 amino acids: CASSLLSYEQYV. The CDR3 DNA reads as TGTGCCAGCAGCCTCCTTTCTTACGAGCAGTACGTC.

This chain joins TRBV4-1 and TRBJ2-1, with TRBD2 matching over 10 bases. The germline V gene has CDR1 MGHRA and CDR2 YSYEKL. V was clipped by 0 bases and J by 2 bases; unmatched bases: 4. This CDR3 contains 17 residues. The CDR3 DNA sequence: TGCGCCAGCAGCCAAGAGCCGGGACTAGCGACCTACAATGAGCAGTTCTTC. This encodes CASSQEPGLATYNEQFF.

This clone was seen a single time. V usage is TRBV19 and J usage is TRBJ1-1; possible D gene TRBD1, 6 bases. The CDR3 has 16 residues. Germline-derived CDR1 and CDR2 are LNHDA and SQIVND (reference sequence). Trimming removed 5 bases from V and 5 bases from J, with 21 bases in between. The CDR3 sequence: CASSAPHRADGTEAFF. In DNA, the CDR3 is TGTGCCAGTAGTGCTCCCCACAGGGCTGATGGAACTGAAGCTTTCTTT. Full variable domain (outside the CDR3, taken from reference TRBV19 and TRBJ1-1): DGGITQSPKYLFRKEGQNVTLSCEQNLNHDAMYWYRQDPGQGLRLIYYSQIVNDFQKGDIAEGYSVSREKKESFPLTVTSAQKNPTAFYLCASSAPHRADGTEAFFGQGTRLTVV.

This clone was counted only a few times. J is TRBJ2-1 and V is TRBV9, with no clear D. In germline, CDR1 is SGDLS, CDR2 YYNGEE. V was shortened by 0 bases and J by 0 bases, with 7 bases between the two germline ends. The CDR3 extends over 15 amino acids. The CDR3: CASSVEMSSYNEQFF. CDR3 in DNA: TGTGCCAGCAGCGTAGAGATGAGCTCCTACAATGAGCAGTTCTTC.

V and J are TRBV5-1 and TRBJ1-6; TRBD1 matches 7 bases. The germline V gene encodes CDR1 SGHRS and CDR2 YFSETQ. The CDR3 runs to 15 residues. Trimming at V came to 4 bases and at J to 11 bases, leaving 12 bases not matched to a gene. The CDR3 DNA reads TGCGCCAGCAGCCCGTATACAGGGGATCGTCCACCCCTCCACTTT. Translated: CASSPYTGDRPPLHF.

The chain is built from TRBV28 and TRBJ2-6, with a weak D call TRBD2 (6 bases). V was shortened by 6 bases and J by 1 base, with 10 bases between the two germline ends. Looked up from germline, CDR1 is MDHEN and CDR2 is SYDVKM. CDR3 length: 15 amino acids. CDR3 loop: CASSLGTSGANVLTF. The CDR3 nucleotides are TGTGCCAGCAGCCTGGGGACTTCTGGGGCCAACGTCCTGACTTTC.

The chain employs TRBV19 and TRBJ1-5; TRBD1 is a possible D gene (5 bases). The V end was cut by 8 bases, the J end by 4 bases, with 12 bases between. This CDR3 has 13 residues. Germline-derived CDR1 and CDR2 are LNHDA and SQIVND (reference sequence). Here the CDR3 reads CASGGGKNQPQHF. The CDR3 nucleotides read TGTGCCAGTGGGGGGGGGAAAAATCAGCCCCAGCATTTT.

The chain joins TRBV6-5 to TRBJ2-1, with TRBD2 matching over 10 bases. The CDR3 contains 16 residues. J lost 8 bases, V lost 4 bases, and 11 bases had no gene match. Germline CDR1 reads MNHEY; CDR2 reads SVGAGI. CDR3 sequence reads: CASSSSSGRAVDEQFF. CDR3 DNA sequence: TGTGCCAGCAGTTCATCGAGCGGGAGGGCCGTCGATGAGCAGTTCTTC.

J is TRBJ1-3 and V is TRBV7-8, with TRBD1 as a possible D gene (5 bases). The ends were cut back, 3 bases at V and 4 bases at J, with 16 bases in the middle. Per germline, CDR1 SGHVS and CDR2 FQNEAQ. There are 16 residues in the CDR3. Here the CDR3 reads CASSFDPGGQGNTIYF. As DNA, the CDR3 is TGTGCCAGCAGCTTCGACCCCGGGGGTCAGGGAAACACCATATATTTT.

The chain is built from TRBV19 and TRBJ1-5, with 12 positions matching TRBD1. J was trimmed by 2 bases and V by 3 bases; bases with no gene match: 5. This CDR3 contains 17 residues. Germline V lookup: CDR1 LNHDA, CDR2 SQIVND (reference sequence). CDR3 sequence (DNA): TGTGCCAGTAGTATCGGGACAGGGGGCGTACGCAATCAGCCCCAGCATTTT. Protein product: CASSIGTGGVRNQPQHF.

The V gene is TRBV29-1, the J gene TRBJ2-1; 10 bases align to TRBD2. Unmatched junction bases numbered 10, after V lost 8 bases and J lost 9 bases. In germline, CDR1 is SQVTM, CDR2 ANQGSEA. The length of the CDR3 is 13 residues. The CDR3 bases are TGCAGCTCCCGGACTAGCGGAGGCGGTGAGCAGTTCTTC. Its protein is CSSRTSGGGEQFF.

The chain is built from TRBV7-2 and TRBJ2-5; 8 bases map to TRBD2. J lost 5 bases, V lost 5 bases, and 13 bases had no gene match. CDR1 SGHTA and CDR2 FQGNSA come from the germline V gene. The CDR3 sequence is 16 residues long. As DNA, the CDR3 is TGTGCCAGCAGCCGTGGGGGGGCGGGAGGAGCGGAGACCCAGTACTTC. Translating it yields CASSRGGAGGAETQYF.